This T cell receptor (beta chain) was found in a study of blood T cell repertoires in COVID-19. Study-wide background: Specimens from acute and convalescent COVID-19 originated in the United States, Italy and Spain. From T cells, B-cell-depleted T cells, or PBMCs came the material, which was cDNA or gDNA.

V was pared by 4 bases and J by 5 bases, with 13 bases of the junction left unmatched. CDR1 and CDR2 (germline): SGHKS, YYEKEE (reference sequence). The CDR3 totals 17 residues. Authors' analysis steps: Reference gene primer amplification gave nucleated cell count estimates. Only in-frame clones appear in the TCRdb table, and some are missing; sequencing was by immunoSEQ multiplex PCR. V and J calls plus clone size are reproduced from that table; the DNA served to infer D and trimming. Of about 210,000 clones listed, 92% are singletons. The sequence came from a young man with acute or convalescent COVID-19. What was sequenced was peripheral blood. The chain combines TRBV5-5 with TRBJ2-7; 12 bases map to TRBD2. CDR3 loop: CASSRPLAGGPADEQYF. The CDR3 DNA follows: TGTGCCAGCAGCCGTCCGCTAGCGGGAGGGCCCGCGGACGAGCAGTACTTC.